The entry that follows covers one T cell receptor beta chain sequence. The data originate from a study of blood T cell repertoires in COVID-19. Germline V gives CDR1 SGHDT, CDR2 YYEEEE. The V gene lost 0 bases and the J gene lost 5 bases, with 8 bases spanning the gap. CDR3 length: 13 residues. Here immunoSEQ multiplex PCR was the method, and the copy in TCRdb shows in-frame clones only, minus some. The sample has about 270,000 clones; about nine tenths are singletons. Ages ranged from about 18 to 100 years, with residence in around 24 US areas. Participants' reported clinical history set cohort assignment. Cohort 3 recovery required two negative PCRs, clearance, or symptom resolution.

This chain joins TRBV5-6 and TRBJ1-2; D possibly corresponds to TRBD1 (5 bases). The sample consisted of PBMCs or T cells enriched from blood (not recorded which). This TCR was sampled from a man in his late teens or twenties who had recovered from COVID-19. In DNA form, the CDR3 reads TGTGCCAGCAGCTTGGTAACAGGATATGGCTACACCTTC. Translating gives CASSLVTGYGYTF.